This TCR beta chain was captured in a study of CD8+CD57+ T cells in acquired aplastic anemia. Across the whole study: The study obtained an average of 3.2 ug of DNA from sorted CD4+ and CD8+ cells. Sequencing produced an average of roughly 11 million reads per healthy donor for CD4+ cells. The study, taken as a whole, reports: Patients and controls turned out to have 25 to 30 CD8+ CDR3 sequences in common. Between patients and controls, CD8+ Simpson's diversity did not vary significantly.

Comment on this clonotype: Its antigen is currently unknown. One junction end does not reproduce the germline sequence, and a read error may be involved.

The template used for profiling TCR beta VDJ and CDR3 was genomic DNA. TCRdb re-derived calls from the reads in MiXCR, one entry per CDR3 protein. The table has roughly 200,000 distinct CDR3 sequences, about 59% seen once. There are 16 residues in the CDR3. Germline V gene data show CDR1 as SEHNR and CDR2 as FQNEAQ (reference sequence). The clonotype originates from a human donor in good health. The sample comprised sorted CD4+, CD8+, or CD8+CD57+ T cells (not recorded which) from PBMCs. The chain has TRBV7-9 and TRBJ2-3, with unresolved D. DNA for the CDR3: TGCGCCAGCAGCCATCGGCCGGCAGGAGTCACAGATACGCAGTATTTT. Translating gives CASSHRPAGVTDTQYF.